Listed below are T cell receptor beta chains from one sample, sequenced in a study of cytomegalovirus exposure and HLA in healthy donors. The data were produced by immunoSEQ multiplex PCR, yet TCRdb's version contains in-frame clones alone and is incomplete. This listing includes over 100,000 clones. Material: PBMCs. All receptors come from a young man in good health and CMV-seronegative. Each CDR3 is given with its conserved first and last residue. Each record gives: J gene, V gene, D gene, CDR3 DNA, CDR3 protein. The D gene is left open where the match is weak.

TRBJ1-2	TRBV5-6	.	TGTGCCAGCAGCTTGGTACAGGCTACGGATGGCTACACCTTC	CASSLVQATDGYTF
TRBJ2-7	TRBV6-6	.	TGTGCCAGCAGCGACAACTACGAGCAGTACTTC	CASSDNYEQYF
TRBJ2-1	TRBV6-6	TRBD2	TGTGCCAGCAGTTACTCGCCCGCGGGAGCTAGGAATGAGCAGTTCTTC	CASSYSPAGARNEQFF
TRBJ2-7	TRBV19	TRBD1	TGTGCCTGTTCGAGGGACAGGGCGTTGGAGCAGTACTTC	CACSRDRALEQYF
TRBJ2-7	TRBV30	TRBD1	TGTGCCTGGAGCCGACAGGGCCACGAGCAGTACTTC	CAWSRQGHEQYF
TRBJ2-4	TRBV6-1	.	TGTGCCAGCAGTGCGTCGGGGTTAGCCAAAAACATTCAGTACTTC	CASSASGLAKNIQYF
TRBJ2-3	TRBV4-1	TRBD2	TGCGCCAGCAGCCAAGATGTTACTAGCGGAGATACGCAGTATTTT	CASSQDVTSGDTQYF
TRBJ1-1	TRBV9	.	TGTGCCAGCAGCGTAGGTCGGGGGAACACTGAAGCTTTCTTT	CASSVGRGNTEAFF
TRBJ2-2	TRBV2	TRBD2	TGTGCCAGCAGTGAAAGGGGGGGACTAGTCGGCGGGGAGCTGTTTTTT	CASSERGGLVGGELFF
TRBJ2-3	TRBV2	.	TGTGCCAGTAAGAGTGTCGGGGGGCGCAGCACAGATACGCAGTATTTT	CASKSVGGRSTDTQYF
TRBJ1-1	TRBV9	.	TGTGCCAGCAGCGTAGTTACCAGGGCTGACACTGAAGCTTTCTTT	CASSVVTRADTEAFF
TRBJ1-6	TRBV11-2	.	TGTGCCAGCAGTATAGGGAGCTCCTATAATTCACCCCTCCACTTT	CASSIGSSYNSPLHF
TRBJ1-1	TRBV18	.	TGTGCCAGCTCACCACTTACAGGTGACACTGAAGCTTTCTTT	CASSPLTGDTEAFF
TRBJ1-5	TRBV7-2	.	TGTGCCAGCAGCGACGGGACATCGAACCATCAGCCCCAGCATTTT	CASSDGTSNHQPQHF
TRBJ2-1	TRBV5-1	TRBD2	TGCGCCAGCAGCCACGGACTAGCGGGGGTCAATGAGCAGTTCTTC	CASSHGLAGVNEQFF
TRBJ1-1	TRBV29-1	.	TGCAGCGTTTTACGAGACACTGAAGCTTTCTTT	CSVLRDTEAFF
TRBJ2-7	TRBV6-5	.	TGTGCCAGCAGCCGACTCTTAGAGGGTGACGAGCAGTACTTC	CASSRLLEGDEQYF
TRBJ2-6	TRBV6-1	.	TGTGCCAGCAGTGAAGGTCCCCCCGAGGGCTCTGGGGCCAACGTCCTGACTTTC	CASSEGPPEGSGANVLTF
TRBJ2-2	TRBV2	.	TGTGCCAGCCGCCCTACTGCCGGGGAGCTGTTTTTT	CASRPTAGELFF
TRBJ2-7	TRBV9	TRBD1	TGTGCCAGCACCGCAGGGGGATCCACATCCTACGAGCAGTACTTC	CASTAGGSTSYEQYF
TRBJ1-4	TRBV28	.	TGTGCCAGCAGTTTATCAGGCGAGGAAAAACTGTTTTTT	CASSLSGEEKLFF
TRBJ2-2	TRBV7-3	.	TGTGCCAGCAGCTCGTCGAACACCGGGGAGCTGTTTTTT	CASSSSNTGELFF
TRBJ1-2	TRBV27	TRBD1	TGTGCCAGCAGTCGGACAGGGGAAGAAGGTGGCTATGGCTACACCTTC	CASSRTGEEGGYGYTF
TRBJ1-5	TRBV2	.	TGTGCCAGCAGTGTTAGACAGAATAGCAATCAGCCCCAGCATTTT	CASSVRQNSNQPQHF
TRBJ1-5	TRBV28	.	TGTGCCAGCAGGGGAGTCCTGCAGCCCCAGCATTTT	CASRGVLQPQHF
TRBJ1-1	TRBV15	TRBD1	TGTGCCACCAGCAGTGCAGGGGGCGCCCGGGAGACTGAAGCTTTCTTT	CATSSAGGARETEAFF
TRBJ2-7	TRBV27	.	TGTGCCACCTGCCCAGGGAACTCGAACTGGTACGAGCAGTACTTC	CATCPGNSNWYEQYF
TRBJ2-7	TRBV4-1	TRBD1	TGCGCCAGCAGCCAAGACCTTAACAGGGGCCAGTACTTC	CASSQDLNRGQYF
TRBJ1-1	TRBV27	.	TGTGCCAGCAGTTGGCGGGCGGGCGATGAATATGAAGCTTTCTTT	CASSWRAGDEYEAFF
TRBJ1-4	TRBV6-4	.	TGTGCCAGCAGTGGCCGACAGGCCGACAGGCACGATGAAAAACTGTTTTTT	CASSGRQADRHDEKLFF
TRBJ2-3	TRBV19	.	TGTGCCAGTAGTTTTAATACAGATACGCAGTATTTT	CASSFNTDTQYF
TRBJ1-2	TRBV28	TRBD1	TGTGCCAGCGGAATCCTGACAGGGGAAGGCTACACCTTC	CASGILTGEGYTF
TRBJ1-5	TRBV30	.	TGTGCCTGGAGTCACAGTGCGAATCAGCCCCAGCATTTT	CAWSHSANQPQHF
TRBJ1-5	TRBV7-2	.	TGTGCCAGCAGCCCGACCCCGACACCTCAGCCCCAGCATTTT	CASSPTPTPQPQHF
TRBJ2-7	TRBV7-7	.	TGTGCCAGCAGCCCGGCGGGGTCCCCCGACTACGAGCAGTACTTC	CASSPAGSPDYEQYF
TRBJ2-1	TRBV4-3	TRBD2	TGCGCCAGCAGCCAAGGGACTAGCGTAAACAATGAGCAGTTCTTC	CASSQGTSVNNEQFF
TRBJ2-7	TRBV11-3	.	TGTGCCAGCAGCTTAGATTCCTTGACTCACGACGACGAGCAGTACTTC	CASSLDSLTHDDEQYF
TRBJ2-7	TRBV18	TRBD1	TGTGCCAGCTCACCTCGCCGGGACAGCGCTTCCTACGAGCAGTACTTC	CASSPRRDSASYEQYF
TRBJ2-3	TRBV10-3	.	TGTGCCATCAGTGGATCTATCACAGATACGCAGTATTTT	CAISGSITDTQYF
TRBJ2-7	TRBV5-4	.	TGTGCCAGCAGCTTAGGGACTCTAAGCTCCTACGAGCAGTACTTC	CASSLGTLSSYEQYF
TRBJ1-2	TRBV19	.	TGTGCCAGGGCGGGGTACAGGAGTGTCTATGGCTACACCTTC	CARAGYRSVYGYTF
TRBJ2-7	TRBV6-5	.	TGTGCCAGCAGTTACTCAGTTTCAGGGAGGTACGAGCAGTACTTC	CASSYSVSGRYEQYF
TRBJ2-7	TRBV4-3	.	TGCGCCAGCAGCCAAGATATGGAGGTACTGTACTTC	CASSQDMEVLYF
TRBJ2-5	TRBV9	.	TGTGCCAGCAGCGTTAGGGGGTGGGAGACCCAGTACTTC	CASSVRGWETQYF
TRBJ2-7	TRBV4-1	TRBD2	TGCGCCAGCAGCCAACCACTAGCGGGAGGGCCCTACGAGCAGTACTTC	CASSQPLAGGPYEQYF
TRBJ2-5	TRBV5-1	.	TGCGCCAGCAGCTTGGGCCGGGGCCAAGAGACCCAGTACTTC	CASSLGRGQETQYF
TRBJ1-5	TRBV19	TRBD1	TGTGCCAGTAGTTCGGGGACAGTCAATCAGCCCCAGCATTTT	CASSSGTVNQPQHF
TRBJ1-4	TRBV28	.	TGTGCCAGCAGCGACCGGGGAGGGGGGGAAAAACTGTTTTTT	CASSDRGGGEKLFF
TRBJ2-5	TRBV7-3	.	TGTGCCAGCAGCTTAACGGGGCGACTGATCCAAGAGACCCAGTACTTC	CASSLTGRLIQETQYF
TRBJ1-4	TRBV7-9	TRBD1	TGTGCCAGCAGCTTAGAGGGCCGGGACAGGGATGAAAAACTGTTTTTT	CASSLEGRDRDEKLFF
TRBJ2-5	TRBV28	.	TGTGCCAGCAGTTTAGGACCGGCGGGTAAGACCCAGTACTTC	CASSLGPAGKTQYF
TRBJ1-5	TRBV9	TRBD1	TGTGCCAGCAGCGTAGGTCCAGGGGGCGAGCCCCAGCATTTT	CASSVGPGGEPQHF
TRBJ2-5	TRBV28	.	TGTGCCAGCAGTTTACAGGGGATGGGGACCCAGTACTTC	CASSLQGMGTQYF
TRBJ2-7	TRBV4-2	TRBD2	TGTGCCAGCAGCCAAGAGACTAGCGGAGTTTTCTACGAGCAGTACTTC	CASSQETSGVFYEQYF